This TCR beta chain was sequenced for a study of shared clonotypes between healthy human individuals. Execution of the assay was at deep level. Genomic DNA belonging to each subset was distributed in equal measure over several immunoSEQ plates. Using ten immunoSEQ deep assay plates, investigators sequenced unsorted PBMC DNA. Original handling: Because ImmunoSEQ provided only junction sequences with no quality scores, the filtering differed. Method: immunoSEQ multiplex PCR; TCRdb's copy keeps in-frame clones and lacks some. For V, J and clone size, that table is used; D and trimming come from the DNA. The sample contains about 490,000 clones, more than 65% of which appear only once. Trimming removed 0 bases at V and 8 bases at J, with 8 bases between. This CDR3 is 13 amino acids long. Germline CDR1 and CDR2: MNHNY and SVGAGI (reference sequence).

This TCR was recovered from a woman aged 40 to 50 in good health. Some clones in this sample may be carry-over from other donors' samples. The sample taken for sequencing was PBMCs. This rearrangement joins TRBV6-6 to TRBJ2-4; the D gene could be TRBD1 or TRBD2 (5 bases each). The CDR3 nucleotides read TGTGCCAGCAGTTACTCCCAGGGAGACATTCAGTACTTC. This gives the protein CASSYSQGDIQYF.